The sequence of this TCR beta chain was determined in a study of shared clonotypes between healthy human individuals. The deep-level immunoSEQ assay was used. Here immunoSEQ multiplex PCR was the method, and the copy in TCRdb shows in-frame clones only, minus some. The sample yields approximately 980,000 clones, less than 85% seen once. Looked up from germline, CDR1 is SGDLS and CDR2 is YYNGEE. This CDR3 is built from 15 residues. The V end was cut by 0 bases, the J end by 2 bases, with 9 bases between. Sequenced input: memory CD4+ T cells sorted from blood. Subset noted: CD45RA-negative fraction. The source of this sequence is a young man in good health. This chain connects TRBV9 to TRBJ2-1, with D tentatively TRBD1 or TRBD2 (5 bases each). Here the CDR3 reads CASSVGGEPYNEQFF. CDR3 nucleotides: TGTGCCAGCAGCGTAGGAGGGGAACCCTACAATGAGCAGTTCTTC. The variable domain in full, with the rest retrieved from reference TRBV9 and TRBJ2-1, is DSGVTQTPKHLITATGQRVTLRCSPRSGDLSVYWYQQSLDQGLQFLIQYYNGEERAKGNILERFSAQQFPDLHSELNLSSLELGDSALYFCASSVGGEPYNEQFFGPGTRLTVL.